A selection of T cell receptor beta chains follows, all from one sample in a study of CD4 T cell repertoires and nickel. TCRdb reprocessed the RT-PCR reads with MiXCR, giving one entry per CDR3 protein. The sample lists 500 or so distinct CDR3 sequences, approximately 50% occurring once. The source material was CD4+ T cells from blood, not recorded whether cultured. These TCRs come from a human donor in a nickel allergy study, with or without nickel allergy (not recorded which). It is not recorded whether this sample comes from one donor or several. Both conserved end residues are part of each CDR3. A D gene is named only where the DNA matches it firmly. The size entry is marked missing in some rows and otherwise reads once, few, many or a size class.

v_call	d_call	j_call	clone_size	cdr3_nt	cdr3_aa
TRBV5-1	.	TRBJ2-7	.	TGCGCCAGCAGCTTGTCGGGGCATACCTACGAGCAGTACTTC	CASSLSGHTYEQYF
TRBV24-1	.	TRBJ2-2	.	TGTGCCACCAGTGATCCTGGCGACTCCGGGGAGCTGTTTTTT	CATSDPGDSGELFF
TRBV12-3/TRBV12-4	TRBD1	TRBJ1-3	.	TGTGCCAGCAGTTTTGGGACAGGGCGGACTGGAAACACCATATATTTT	CASSFGTGRTGNTIYF
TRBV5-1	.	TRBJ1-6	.	TGCGCCAGCAGCTTGGACGGGGGGGACCATAATTCACCCCTCCACTTT	CASSLDGGDHNSPLHF
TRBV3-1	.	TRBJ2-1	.	TGTGCCAGCCAACGGGGGTCTCTTGGTGAGCAGTTCTTC	CASQRGSLGEQFF
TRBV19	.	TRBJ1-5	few	TGTGCCAGTACGCAGGTGGGGGATCAGCCCCAGCATTTT	CASTQVGDQPQHF
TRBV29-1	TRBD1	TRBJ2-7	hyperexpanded	TGCAGCGTCGGGACAGGGGTCGAGCAGTACTTC	CSVGTGVEQYF
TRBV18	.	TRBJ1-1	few	TGTGCCAGCTCACCACCGGCCCGTCACACTGAAGCTTTCTTT	CASSPPARHTEAFF
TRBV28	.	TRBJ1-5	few	TGTGCCAGCAGTTTAAGTTTCCACAGCACCAGGAATCAGCCCCAGCATTTT	CASSLSFHSTRNQPQHF
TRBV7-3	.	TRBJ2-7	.	TGTGCCAGCAGCCGGGGACTCGGGACCGAGCAGTACTTC	CASSRGLGTEQYF
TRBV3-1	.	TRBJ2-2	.	TGTGCCAGCAGCCAAGAACGCAGGGAGCTGTTTTTT	CASSQERRELFF
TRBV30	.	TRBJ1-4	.	TGTGCCTGGAGGGGATGGACCGAGGCCTCTGAAAAACTGTTTTTT	CAWRGWTEASEKLFF
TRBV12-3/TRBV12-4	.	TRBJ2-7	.	TGTGCCAGCAGTTCAGTCTCCTACGAGCAGTACTTC	CASSSVSYEQYF
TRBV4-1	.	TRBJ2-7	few	TGCGCCAGCAGCCAAGAAATGGCTAGCTCCTACGAGCAGTACTTC	CASSQEMASSYEQYF